Given below is one T cell receptor beta chain in context. Its specificity is unknown. This specimen belongs to a study of neoadjuvant nivolumab and ipilimumab in lung cancer. Study details: Patients got nivolumab 3 mg/kg on days 1, 15 and 29; combination added ipilimumab 1 mg/kg day 1.

Clones were read by immunoSEQ multiplex PCR, and TCRdb kept only the in-frame ones, dropping some. The sample has roughly 18,000 clones, around 79% seen once. The germline V and J ends were trimmed by 3 bases and 4 bases, with 10 bases remaining between them. This CDR3 has 14 amino acids. Per germline, CDR1 SEHNR and CDR2 FQNEAQ (reference sequence). Overall study findings and caveats: Resected tumors had greater TCR richness and clonality than uninvolved lung.

The sequence was collected from an adult with non-small cell lung cancer. This rearrangement joins TRBV7-9 to TRBJ2-1; D call uncertain. The specimen was tumor tissue, collected after neoadjuvant nivolumab, alone or with ipilimumab, at or shortly before surgery. The DNA for the CDR3 is TGTGCCAGCAGCTTCGCCGTAGGGTACAATGAGCAGTTCTTC. Protein sequence: CASSFAVGYNEQFF.